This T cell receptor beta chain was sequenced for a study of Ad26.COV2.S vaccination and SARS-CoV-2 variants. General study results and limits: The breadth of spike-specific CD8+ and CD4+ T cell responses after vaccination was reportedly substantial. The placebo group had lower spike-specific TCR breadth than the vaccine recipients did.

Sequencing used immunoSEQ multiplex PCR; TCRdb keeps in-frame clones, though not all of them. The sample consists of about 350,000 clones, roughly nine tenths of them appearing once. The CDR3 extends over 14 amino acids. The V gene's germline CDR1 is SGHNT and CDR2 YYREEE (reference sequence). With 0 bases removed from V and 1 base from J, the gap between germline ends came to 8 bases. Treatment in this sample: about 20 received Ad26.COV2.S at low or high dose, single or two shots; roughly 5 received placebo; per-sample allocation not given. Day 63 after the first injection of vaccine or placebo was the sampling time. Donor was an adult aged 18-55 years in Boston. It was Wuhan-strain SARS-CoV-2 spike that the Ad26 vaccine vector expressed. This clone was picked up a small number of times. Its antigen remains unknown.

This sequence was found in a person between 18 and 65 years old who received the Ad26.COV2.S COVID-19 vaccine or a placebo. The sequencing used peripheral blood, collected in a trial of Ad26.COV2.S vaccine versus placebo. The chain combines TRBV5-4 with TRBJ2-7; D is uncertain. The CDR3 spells CASSLDGGSYEQYF. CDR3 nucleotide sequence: TGTGCCAGCAGCTTGGATGGTGGTTCCTACGAGCAGTACTTC.